A selection of T cell receptor beta chains follows, all from one sample in a study of T cells expressing NK-cell markers. TCRdb reworked the 5' RACE reads into one entry per CDR3 protein, no DNA. This sample's clone table lists about 390,000 distinct CDR3 sequences. The sequencing input was blood T cells: a sorted CD56 or NKG2C T cell subset, CD4+ or CD8+ T cells, or bulk PBMC T cells (not recorded which). These receptors were collected from a woman in her fifties or sixties in good health. The CDR3 runs from the conserved cysteine through the conserved F or W. The order of the fields is J gene, V gene, CDR3 protein.

>TRBJ2-5|TRBV10-2
CASSEWGEGKQETQYF
>TRBJ2-5|TRBV5-1
CASSLDYNNQETQYF
>TRBJ2-4|TRBV11-1
CASSPGTGRAKNIQYF
>TRBJ1-1|TRBV5-6
CASSFKPNTEAFF
>TRBJ2-7|TRBV20-1
CSARGWGQGSTTIYEQYF
>TRBJ1-1|TRBV12-3/TRBV12-4
CASSLGAGGTEAFF
>TRBJ2-3|TRBV12-3/TRBV12-4
CASSTSGRVDTQYF
>TRBJ2-2|TRBV7-2
CASSLDFSRAYTGELFF
>TRBJ2-2|TRBV10-3
CAISEGASNTGELFF
>TRBJ2-1|TRBV12-5
CASSWDGRPANEQFF
>TRBJ2-7|TRBV20-1
CSARGFSGRPYEQYF
>TRBJ2-4|TRBV7-9
CASSWEAGLAKNIQYF
>TRBJ2-5|TRBV6-1
CASRRIRNSQETQYF
>TRBJ2-5|TRBV3-1
CASSRALGQETQYF
>TRBJ2-5|TRBV10-3
CAIRAGQTQETQYF
>TRBJ2-1|TRBV12-3/TRBV12-4
CASSRREGNNEQFF
>TRBJ1-4|TRBV5-1
CASSLDRATNEKLFF
>TRBJ1-5|TRBV29-1
CSVERGDGQPQHF
>TRBJ1-1|TRBV4-1
CASSPGTGGANTEAFF
>TRBJ2-1|TRBV28
CASSLRSMYNEQFF